This is a list of T cell receptor beta chains from one sample in a study of T cells in tuberculosis. Libraries were prepared by immunoSEQ multiplex PCR; TCRdb keeps only in-frame clonotypes and omits some of them. The sample contains tens of thousands of clones, 90% to 95% of which appear only once. The sequenced sample consisted of PBMCs. The receptors were gathered from a donor under 30 with latent tuberculosis or without tuberculosis infection. Some clones in this sample may be carry-over from other donors' samples. CDR3s include the opening cysteine and the closing phenylalanine or tryptophan. The D gene is left open where the match is weak. Clone size is shown for a subset of rows, as once, few, many or a class of expanded clone.

abundance: -; d_gene: TRBD1; v_gene: TRBV19; j_gene: TRBJ1-5; CDR3nt: TGTGCCAGTAGGCGGACAGGGGAGGGCAATCAGCCCCAGCATTTT; CDR3aa: CASRRTGEGNQPQHF
abundance: -; d_gene: TRBD2; v_gene: TRBV7-2; j_gene: TRBJ2-1; CDR3nt: TGTGCCAGCAGCCGAGGACTAGCGGGAAACAATGAGCAGTTCTTC; CDR3aa: CASSRGLAGNNEQFF
abundance: -; d_gene: -; v_gene: TRBV6-1; j_gene: TRBJ2-3; CDR3nt: TGTGCCAGCAGTCCCGGGACTAGCACAGATACGCAGTATTTT; CDR3aa: CASSPGTSTDTQYF
abundance: -; d_gene: -; v_gene: TRBV5-4; j_gene: TRBJ2-2; CDR3nt: TGTGCCAGCAGCTTCCGGGGGAAAGCCGGGGAGCTGTTTTTT; CDR3aa: CASSFRGKAGELFF
abundance: -; d_gene: TRBD1; v_gene: TRBV30; j_gene: TRBJ2-7; CDR3nt: TGTGCCTGGGGCCAGGGGGCCTACGAGCAGTACTTC; CDR3aa: CAWGQGAYEQYF
abundance: -; d_gene: -; v_gene: TRBV4-3; j_gene: TRBJ2-7; CDR3nt: TGCGCCAGCAGCCAAACTCGGACTTCCTACGAGCAGTACTTC; CDR3aa: CASSQTRTSYEQYF
abundance: -; d_gene: TRBD1; v_gene: TRBV7-6; j_gene: TRBJ1-2; CDR3nt: TGTGCCAGCAGCCTCTCGGGGACAGACTCACGCTACACCTTC; CDR3aa: CASSLSGTDSRYTF
abundance: -; d_gene: -; v_gene: TRBV30; j_gene: TRBJ1-6; CDR3nt: TGTGCCTGGACGGAGGGTAACTCACCCCTCCACTTT; CDR3aa: CAWTEGNSPLHF
abundance: -; d_gene: TRBD2; v_gene: TRBV14; j_gene: TRBJ2-2; CDR3nt: TGTGCCAGCAGCCAAGGTCCTAGCGGGTCGAACACCGGGGAGCTGTTTTTT; CDR3aa: CASSQGPSGSNTGELFF
abundance: -; d_gene: TRBD1; v_gene: TRBV10-1; j_gene: TRBJ2-2; CDR3nt: TGCGCCAGCGGGCCGGGACAGGGAACCGGGGAGCTGTTTTTT; CDR3aa: CASGPGQGTGELFF
abundance: once; d_gene: -; v_gene: TRBV5-6; j_gene: TRBJ1-6; CDR3nt: TGTGCCAGCAGCTTAACGGGTTCACCCCTCCACTTT; CDR3aa: CASSLTGSPLHF
abundance: medium-sized; d_gene: -; v_gene: TRBV25-1; j_gene: TRBJ1-6; CDR3nt: TGTGCCAGCAGTGACCACGCACTCCGGTCCACGGATAATTCACCCCTCCACTTT; CDR3aa: CASSDHALRSTDNSPLHF
abundance: -; d_gene: -; v_gene: TRBV9; j_gene: TRBJ2-1; CDR3nt: TGTGCCAGCAGCAGAAGATCTAGCCCTACAAGTAATGAGCAGTTCTTC; CDR3aa: CASSRRSSPTSNEQFF
abundance: -; d_gene: -; v_gene: TRBV19; j_gene: TRBJ1-5; CDR3nt: TGTGCCAGTAGCCCCCGGGGGAGAGGTAATCAGCCCCAGCATTTT; CDR3aa: CASSPRGRGNQPQHF
abundance: -; d_gene: -; v_gene: TRBV9; j_gene: TRBJ2-7; CDR3nt: TGTGCCAGCAGCGTAGCGGGGGGCACCGAGCAGTACTTC; CDR3aa: CASSVAGGTEQYF
abundance: once; d_gene: TRBD1; v_gene: TRBV19; j_gene: TRBJ2-6; CDR3nt: TGTGCCACAACTCCGGGACAGGGCTACTCTGGGGCCAACGTCCTGACTTTC; CDR3aa: CATTPGQGYSGANVLTF
abundance: -; d_gene: TRBD2; v_gene: TRBV6-5; j_gene: TRBJ2-1; CDR3nt: TGTGCCAGCAGGGGACTAGCGGGGGGAGAGTTCTTC; CDR3aa: CASRGLAGGEFF